This T cell receptor beta chain was observed in a study of T cell clonality in common variable immunodeficiency. Study-level findings and limits: Fewer deletions and N-nucleotide insertions were reportedly seen in common variable immunodeficiency TCR beta sequences.

In its sample, this clone was seen many times. The antigen remains undetermined. The sequenced fragment ends 3 residues before the CDR3 boundary, so the rest is inferred from the germline J gene. Some clones are missing from TCRdb's copy, which holds only in-frame ones; the method was immunoSEQ multiplex PCR. There are about 21,000 clones in the sample, none observed a single time. Between the trimmed V and J ends, which lost 0 bases and 0 bases, there was a span of 4 bases. The length of the CDR3 is 13 residues. Germline V gene data show CDR1 as SGHRS and CDR2 as YFSETQ. The J gene is TRBJ2-7, the V gene TRBV5-1; no firm D call. The sequence derives from a human donor with common variable immunodeficiency. Sequenced sample: peripheral blood mononuclear cells. CDR3 DNA, as far as it was read: TGCGCCAGCAGCTTGGAAGGCTCCTACGAG. It encodes CASSLEGSYE. The entire CDR3 reads CASSLEGSYEQYF.